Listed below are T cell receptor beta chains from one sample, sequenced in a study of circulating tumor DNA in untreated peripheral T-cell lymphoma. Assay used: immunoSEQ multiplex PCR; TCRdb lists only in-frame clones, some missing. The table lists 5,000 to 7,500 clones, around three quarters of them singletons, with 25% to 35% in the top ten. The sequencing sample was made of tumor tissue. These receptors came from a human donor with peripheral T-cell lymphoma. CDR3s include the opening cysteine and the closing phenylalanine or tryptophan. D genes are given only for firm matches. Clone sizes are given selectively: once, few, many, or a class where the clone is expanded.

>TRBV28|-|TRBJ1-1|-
TGTGCCAGCAGTCGGACAGCAATGAACACTGAAGCTTTCTTT
CASSRTAMNTEAFF
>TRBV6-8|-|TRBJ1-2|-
TGTGCCAGCAGTTTAAAGGGGGGCGGCTACACCTTC
CASSLKGGGYTF
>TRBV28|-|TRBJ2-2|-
TGTGCCACCTCGGGTCTCACCGGGGAGCTGTTTTTT
CATSGLTGELFF
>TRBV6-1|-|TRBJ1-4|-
TGTGCCAGCAGTGAAGGGGGCGGTAATAATGAAAAACTGTTTTTT
CASSEGGGNNEKLFF
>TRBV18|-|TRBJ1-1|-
TGTGCCAGCTCACCACTTACCGGGAACACTGAAGCTTTCTTT
CASSPLTGNTEAFF
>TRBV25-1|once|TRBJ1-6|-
TGTGCCAGCAGAGGACTGCGGGGCTCCTATAATTCACCCCTCCACTTT
CASRGLRGSYNSPLHF
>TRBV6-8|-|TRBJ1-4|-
TGTGCCAGCAGTCCTCGCCTCAGGAGACAGGATGAAAAACTGTTTTTT
CASSPRLRRQDEKLFF
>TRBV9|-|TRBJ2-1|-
TGTGCCAGCAACAGGGACCCCGCCTCAGGGAATGAGCAGTTCTTC
CASNRDPASGNEQFF
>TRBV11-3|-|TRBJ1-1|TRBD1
TGTGCCAGCAGCCCGGGACAGGGGGCGGTTGAAGCTTTCTTT
CASSPGQGAVEAFF
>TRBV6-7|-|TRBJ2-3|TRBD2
TGTGCCAGCAGAATAGCGGGGGGGCCCGAAGATACGCAGTATTTT
CASRIAGGPEDTQYF
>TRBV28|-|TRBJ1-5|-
TGTGCCAGCAGTTCCCGACAGGGCAATCAGCCCCAGCATTTT
CASSSRQGNQPQHF
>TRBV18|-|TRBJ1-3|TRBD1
TGTGCCAGCTCAGGGTCCGGGACAGCCTTTGGAAACACCATATATTTT
CASSGSGTAFGNTIYF
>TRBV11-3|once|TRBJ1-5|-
TGTGCCAGCAGCTTAGAGGCAGGGTTCGCTCAGCCCCAGCATTTT
CASSLEAGFAQPQHF
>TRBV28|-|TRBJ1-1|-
TGTGCCAGCAGTTTATTTCCGTTTTCAGTAACGGGAGCTTTCTTT
CASSLFPFSVTGAFF
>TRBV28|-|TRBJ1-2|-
TGTGCCAGCAGTTTAACAGGGAGCACCCATGGCTACACCTTC
CASSLTGSTHGYTF
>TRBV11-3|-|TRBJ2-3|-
TGTGCCAGCAGTTCTGACAGGTCCAGTAATACGCAGTATTTT
CASSSDRSSNTQYF
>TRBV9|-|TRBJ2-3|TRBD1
TGTGCCAGCAGTTCCCGACAGGGGAAAACAGATACGCAGTATTTT
CASSSRQGKTDTQYF
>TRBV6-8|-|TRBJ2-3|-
TGTGCCAGCGGCACCGGGGCCCTGGCCACAGATACGCAGTATTTT
CASGTGALATDTQYF
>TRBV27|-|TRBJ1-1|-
TGTGCCAGCAGAGTGGAGACCATGAACACTGAAGCTTTCTTT
CASRVETMNTEAFF
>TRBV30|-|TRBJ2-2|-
TGTGCCTGGGGGGAGACGAGCATCGGGGAGCTGTTTTTT
CAWGETSIGELFF
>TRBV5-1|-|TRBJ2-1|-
TGCGCCAGCAGCTTGACAGGGACTACCTACAATGAGCAGTTCTTC
CASSLTGTTYNEQFF
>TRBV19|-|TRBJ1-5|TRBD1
TGTGCCAGTAGTCCGGACAGGGATCAGCCCCAGCATTTT
CASSPDRDQPQHF
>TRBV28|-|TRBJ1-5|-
TGTGCCAGTAGGTCATACGGGACTAGCAATCAGCCCCAGCATTTT
CASRSYGTSNQPQHF
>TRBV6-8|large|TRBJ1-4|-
TGTGCCAGCAGTTACGGGTCGTTCACCGCTGAAAAACTGTTTTTT
CASSYGSFTAEKLFF
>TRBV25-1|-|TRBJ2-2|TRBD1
TGTGCCAGCAGTGGACAGGGATACACCGGGGAGCTGTTTTTT
CASSGQGYTGELFF
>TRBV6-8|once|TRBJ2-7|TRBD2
TGTGCCAGTTATCGGACTAGCGGGAGCTCCTACGAGCAGTACTTC
CASYRTSGSSYEQYF
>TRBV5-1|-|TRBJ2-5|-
TGCGCCAGCAGCTCCGGGACTGCAGAAGAGACCCAGTACTTC
CASSSGTAEETQYF
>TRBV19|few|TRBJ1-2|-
TGTGCCAGTAGTTTGATGGCAGGGGAAGCTAACTATGGCTACACCTTC
CASSLMAGEANYGYTF
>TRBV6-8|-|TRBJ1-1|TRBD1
TGTGCCAGCAGCCTCAGGACAGGGAGGACTGAAGCTTTCTTT
CASSLRTGRTEAFF
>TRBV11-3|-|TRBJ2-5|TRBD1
TGTGCCAGCAGCCCCGACAGGGGGCTTCAAGAGACCCAGTACTTC
CASSPDRGLQETQYF
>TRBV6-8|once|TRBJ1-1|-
TGTGCCTCTTCCGGGACGGAGAAGACTGAAGCTTTCTTT
CASSGTEKTEAFF
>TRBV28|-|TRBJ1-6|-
TGTGCCAGCGGAAAAGAGGGGGTTGAGGACAATTCACCCCTCCACTTT
CASGKEGVEDNSPLHF
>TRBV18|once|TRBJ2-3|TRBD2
TGTGCCAGCTCACCACCGTACGGGGGGTCCCTGGATACGCAGTATTTT
CASSPPYGGSLDTQYF
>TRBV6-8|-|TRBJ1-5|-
TGTGCCAGCACTGTACAGGGAAATCAGCCCCAGCATTTT
CASTVQGNQPQHF
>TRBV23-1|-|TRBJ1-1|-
TGCGCCAGCAGCCATAACTCTCGGGCCGAGCGGATCACTGAAGCTTTCTTT
CASSHNSRAERITEAFF
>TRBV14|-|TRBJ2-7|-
TGTGCCAGCAGCCGAAAAGGGAACAGAAACTACGAGCAGTACTTC
CASSRKGNRNYEQYF
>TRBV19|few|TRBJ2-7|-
TGTGCCAGTAGTATAGGGGCCCACTACGAGCAGTACTTC
CASSIGAHYEQYF
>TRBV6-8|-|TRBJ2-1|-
TGTGCCATCAAAGGTAGGACCGGGGCAGAGTACAATGAGCAGTTCTTC
CAIKGRTGAEYNEQFF
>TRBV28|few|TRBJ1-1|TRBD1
TGTGCCAGCAGTTCGGGACAGGGAGCCACTGAAGCTTTCTTT
CASSSGQGATEAFF
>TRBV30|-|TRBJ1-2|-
TGTGCCTGGAGTCCCTACGACGGTCCCTATGGCTACACCTTC
CAWSPYDGPYGYTF
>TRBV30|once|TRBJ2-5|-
TGTGCCTGGAGCCTGGTGGGGGAGACCCAGTACTTC
CAWSLVGETQYF
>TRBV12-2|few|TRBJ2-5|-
TGTGCAAGTCGCTTAGGGGGGACTAGCGGGGAAGAGACCCAGTACTTC
CASRLGGTSGEETQYF
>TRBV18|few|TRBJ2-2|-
TGTGCCAGCTCACCACGGACACAAGACACCGGGGAGCTGTTTTTT
CASSPRTQDTGELFF
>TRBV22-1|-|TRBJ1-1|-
TGTGCCAGCAGTGACTCCTCCTTACTTCGGGGCACTGAAGCTTTCTTT
CASSDSSLLRGTEAFF
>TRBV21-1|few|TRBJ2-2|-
TGTGCCAGCAGTTCGACAGGCATCCCCGCCGGGGAGCTGTTTTTT
CASSSTGIPAGELFF
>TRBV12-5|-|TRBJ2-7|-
TGTGCTAGTGGTTTCGGTAGCGATTACGAGCAGTACTTC
CASGFGSDYEQYF